This T cell receptor beta chain originates from a study of T cells in Graves' hyperthyroidism and ophthalmopathy. TCR beta CDR3 region amplification was performed from RNA transcripts. An initial round of RT-PCR targeting the TCR CDR3 relied on the HTBI primer set. MiXCR, run by TCRdb on the multiplex PCR reads, gives a single entry per CDR3 protein. This sample has approximately 720,000 distinct CDR3 sequences, with over 15% found just once. The clonotype was recovered from a woman in her fifties or sixties with Graves' hyperthyroidism that later progressed to Graves' ophthalmopathy. The sequencing sample was made of blood.

The CDR3 protein is CSVPTLTGTSGGGTDTQYF. The CDR3 DNA reads TGCAGCGTCCCCACCCTCACCGGGACTAGCGGGGGAGGCACAGATACGCAGTATTTT. The chain has TRBV29-1 and TRBJ2-3; 14 bases are a match to TRBD2. Germline CDR1 SQVTM, CDR2 ANQGSEA. The CDR3 is made up of 19 amino acids. Germline trimming cut 6 bases from V and 1 base from J; bases unmatched to any gene: 15.